Following are 21 T cell receptor beta chains from one sample sequenced in a study of response to subunit inactivated influenza vaccine. TCRdb analysed the RT-PCR reads with MiXCR anew, one entry per CDR3 protein. The sample shows about 310,000 distinct CDR3 sequences, 20% to 25% of them seen only once. The sequencing here drew on PBMCs from blood, taken about 20 months after vaccination. The receptor source for this set is a man in his fifties or sixties who received an inactivated influenza vaccine.

The chain recombines TRBV4-2 with TRBJ2-1; D uncertain. CDR3 length: 16 residues. The ends were cut back, 4 bases at V and 0 bases at J, with 13 bases in the middle. Per the germline V gene, CDR1 is LGHNA and CDR2 is YNFKEQ. This chain's CDR3 is CASSPGQYSSYNEQFF. DNA of the CDR3: TGTGCCAGCAGCCCCGGGCAGTATAGCTCCTACAATGAGCAGTTCTTC.

The chain recombines TRBV3-1 with TRBJ2-2, with D possibly matching TRBD1 (5 bases). V was shortened by 6 bases and J by 4 bases, with 12 bases between the two germline ends. The CDR3 spans 14 residues. Germline CDR1 reads LGHDT; CDR2 reads YNNKEL (reference sequence). The CDR3 DNA sequence: TGTGCCAGCAGTCGTCGGACATCCACCGGGGAGCTGTTTTTT. It codes for CASSRRTSTGELFF.

V and J are TRBV6-5 and TRBJ2-1; 7 bases line up with TRBD2. This CDR3 contains 16 residues. The germline V gene has CDR1 MNHEY and CDR2 SVGAGI. V lost 2 bases, J lost 9 bases, and 13 bases stayed unmatched. CDR3 protein: CASSYGARREYREQFF. In DNA, the CDR3 is TGTGCCAGCAGTTACGGGGCTCGGCGGGAGTACCGTGAGCAGTTCTTC.

The chain has TRBV5-4 and TRBJ1-2; 9 bases are shared with TRBD1. V lost 2 bases and J lost 5; bases outside the gene matches: 13. There are 17 residues in the CDR3. Germline assignment: CDR1 SGHNT and CDR2 YYREEE (reference sequence). The DNA for the CDR3 is TGTGCCAGCAGCTTCCGAGGGACAGGGCAGGTTGGGTATGGCTACACCTTC. It specifies CASSFRGTGQVGYGYTF.

The V call is TRBV30, the J call TRBJ1-6; D is undetermined. The CDR3 is 16 residues long. Germline lookup yields CDR1 GTSNPN and CDR2 SVGIG (reference sequence). V shed 2 bases and J shed 8 bases, with 19 bases lying between them. CDR3: CAWSFGRISRDSPLHF. CDR3 DNA sequence: TGTGCCTGGAGTTTCGGACGGATCTCTCGAGATTCACCCCTCCACTTT. The full variable domain, rest sourced from reference TRBV30 and TRBJ1-6, is SQTIHQWPATLVQPVGSPLSLECTVEGTSNPNLYWYRQAAGRGLQLLFYSVGIGQISSEVPQNLSASRPQDRQFILSSKKLLLSDSGFYLCAWSFGRISRDSPLHFGNGTRLTVT.

This clonotype was detected a few times. The gene calls are TRBV12-3 or TRBV12-4 and TRBJ2-5; D may be TRBD1 (6 bases). V gave up 5 bases and J gave up 2 bases, with 18 bases separating them. The CDR3 contains 16 residues. The CDR3 spells CASSLLSRGLQETQYF. DNA for the CDR3: TGTGCCAGCAGTCTGTTATCCAGGGGCCTGCAAGAGACCCAGTACTTC.

The chain joins TRBV12-3 or TRBV12-4 to TRBJ2-1; 7 bases are a match to TRBD2. The CDR3 sequence is 15 residues long. The V and J ends lost 1 base and 2 bases, in that order; junction bases with no gene match: 2. CDR3 nucleotide sequence: TGTGCCAGCAGTTTAGACGGGGGGACCTACAATGAGCAGTTCTTC. Translating it yields CASSLDGGTYNEQFF.

This clonotype appeared a few times. The CDR3 coding sequence is TGCAGTGCTAGAGATGGGGGTAATGAAAAACTGTTTTTT. It specifies CSARDGGNEKLFF. The chain links TRBV20-1 to TRBJ1-4; a possible D gene is TRBD1 (5 bases). Germline-derived CDR1 and CDR2 are DFQATT and SNEGSKA (reference sequence). V gave up 0 bases and J gave up 4 bases, with 6 bases separating them. The CDR3 runs to 13 residues.

This clonotype showed up just a few times. The rearrangement uses TRBV27 and TRBJ2-2; unclear D gene. Germline CDR1 is MNHEY and CDR2 is SMNVEV (reference sequence). V shed 2 bases and J shed 3 bases, with 10 bases lying between them. The CDR3 contains 15 residues. In DNA form, the CDR3 reads TGTGCCAGCAGTTTAGAAGGGTCCCACACCGGGGAGCTGTTTTTT. It is translated as CASSLEGSHTGELFF.

This clonotype has ten or more counts. This chain uses TRBV5-1 with TRBJ1-6; no firm D call. CDR3 length: 14 amino acids. Germline V gives CDR1 SGHRS, CDR2 YFSETQ. The ends were cut back, 0 bases at V and 10 bases at J, with 11 bases in the middle. The CDR3 nucleotides read TGCGCCAGCAGCTTGGAAGGGTTCAACTCACCCCTCCACTTT. It translates to CASSLEGFNSPLHF.

The rearrangement joins TRBV6-5 to TRBJ1-1; no clear D gene. CDR1 MNHEY and CDR2 SVGAGI come from the germline V gene. V was cut by 2 bases and J by 8 bases, with 9 bases left in between. The CDR3 sequence is 12 residues long. This CDR3 is CASSYVRGEAFF. DNA for the CDR3: TGTGCCAGCAGTTACGTTCGGGGAGAAGCTTTCTTT.

This clonotype was detected only a few times. The chain joins TRBV20-1 to TRBJ1-1; 9 bases are shared with TRBD1. Germline CDR1 is DFQATT and CDR2 is SNEGSKA (reference sequence). This CDR3 spans 14 amino acids. J was trimmed by 0 bases and V by 6 bases; bases with no gene match: 5. CDR3 loop: CSASDRGLNTEAFF. CDR3 sequence (DNA): TGCAGTGCGTCGGACAGGGGCTTGAACACTGAAGCTTTCTTT.

This clonotype was seen more than once but under ten times. V gene TRBV7-9 combines with J gene TRBJ2-1, with D uncertain. This CDR3 has 11 residues. The V end lost 2 bases, the J end lost 6 bases, and 2 bases lay between the germline ends. Germline-derived CDR1 and CDR2 are SEHNR and FQNEAQ (reference sequence). The CDR3 nucleotides are TGTGCCAGCAGCTTAATCAATGAGCAGTTCTTC. Protein product: CASSLINEQFF.

The V and J genes are TRBV12-3 or TRBV12-4 and TRBJ2-7; tentative D call: TRBD1 (6 bases). This CDR3 has 13 residues. V shed 6 bases and J shed 0 bases, with 9 bases lying between them. CDR3 loop: CASSDRSSYEQYF. For the CDR3, the DNA is TGTGCCAGCAGCGACAGGAGCTCCTACGAGCAGTACTTC.

This clonotype has ten or more counts. CDR3 sequence: CSVEAGGGTEAFF. CDR3 in DNA: TGCAGCGTTGAGGCAGGGGGAGGCACTGAAGCTTTCTTT. The J gene is TRBJ1-1, the V gene TRBV29-1; 7 bases are shared with TRBD1. The CDR3 has 13 residues. Germline V gives CDR1 SQVTM, CDR2 ANQGSEA. J gave up 4 bases and V 3 bases, and 5 bases lay outside the gene matches.

The rearrangement joins TRBV12-3 or TRBV12-4 to TRBJ2-6; D is undetermined. There are 15 residues in the CDR3. With 7 bases removed from V and 0 bases from J, the gap between germline ends came to 10 bases. For the CDR3, the DNA is TGTGCCAGCATGCACGCCCCCTCTGGGGCCAACGTCCTGACTTTC. It encodes CASMHAPSGANVLTF.

The genes are TRBV10-3 and TRBJ2-5; 8 positions agree with TRBD2. CDR3 length: 14 amino acids. V was clipped by 4 bases and J by 5 bases; unmatched bases: 6. CDR1 is ENHRY, CDR2 SYGVKD, per germline. CDR3 region: CAISGAGVGETQYF. CDR3 DNA: TGTGCCATCAGTGGAGCGGGAGTCGGTGAGACCCAGTACTTC.

This chain links TRBV7-2 with TRBJ2-7; D unresolved. The CDR3 has 14 amino acids. Germline-derived CDR1 and CDR2 are SGHTA and FQGNSA. V lost 3 bases and J 0 bases, leaving 9 bases between the germline ends. CDR3 coding DNA: TGTGCCAGCAGCTTTGTATCGCCCTCCTACGAGCAGTACTTC. Residues: CASSFVSPSYEQYF.

This chain links TRBV12-3 or TRBV12-4 with TRBJ1-6; no firm D call. V lost 4 bases and J lost 5, with 6 bases in between. The CDR3 extends over 13 amino acids. CDR3 in DNA: TGTGCCAGCAGTTCAGGAGATAATTCACCCCTCCACTTT. It specifies CASSSGDNSPLHF.

The table lists this clonotype with a count of one. V usage is TRBV3-1 and J usage is TRBJ2-3; D is uncertain. The CDR3 loop spans 14 amino acids. V was clipped by 0 bases and J by 3 bases, with 7 bases between them. Germline V gene lookup returns CDR1 LGHDT and CDR2 YNNKEL (reference sequence). The CDR3 DNA follows: TGTGCCAGCAGCCAAGAATTGGGGACAGATACGCAGTATTTT. Its translation is CASSQELGTDTQYF.

The chain joins TRBV2 to TRBJ2-5, with D possibly matching TRBD1 (6 bases). CDR1 SNHLY and CDR2 FYNNEI come from the germline V gene. Trimming took off 5 bases at V and 4 bases at J, with 11 bases between the two ends. The CDR3 has 13 residues. The CDR3 loop reads CASSITGRETQYF. In DNA, the CDR3 is TGTGCCAGCAGTATTACAGGGAGAGAGACCCAGTACTTC. The full variable domain, in which reference TRBV2 and TRBJ2-5 provide the parts outside the CDR3, is EPEVTQTPSHQVTQMGQEVILRCVPISNHLYFYWYRQILGQKVEFLVSFYNNEISEKSEIFDDQFSVERPDGSNFTLKIRSTKLEDSAMYFCASSITGRETQYFGPGTRLLVL.